Below, one T cell receptor beta chain is given with its context. No antigen is known for it. This sample was included in a study of beta chain features in type 1 diabetes. Study context: Examination covered roughly 100,000,000 sorted cells spanning all samples.

Germline V CDR1 and CDR2: MGHDK, SYGVNS. This CDR3 comprises 15 residues. V was cut by 8 bases and J by 1 base, with 15 bases left in between. Investigators reverse transcribed all isolated RNA, so they sequenced expressed TCRB transcripts. TCRdb's copy holds only in-frame clones and misses some; the assay was immunoSEQ multiplex PCR. The data contain 300,000 to 450,000 clones, about 12% of them singletons. Points from the study as a whole: Naive, central memory and regulatory TCRB repertoires appeared more similar among patients than healthy donors. A pattern of fewer insertions and more deletions at VDJ junctions was seen in type 1 diabetes patients.

The sequence derives from a man aged 18 to 30 in good health. V is TRBV25-1 and J is TRBJ2-1, with a tentative D call TRBD2 (5 bases). The source material was naive CD4+ T cells from blood. CDR3 sequence: CASLPRGSSYNEQFF. In DNA form, the CDR3 reads TGTGCCAGCTTACCCAGAGGGAGTTCCTACAATGAGCAGTTCTTC.